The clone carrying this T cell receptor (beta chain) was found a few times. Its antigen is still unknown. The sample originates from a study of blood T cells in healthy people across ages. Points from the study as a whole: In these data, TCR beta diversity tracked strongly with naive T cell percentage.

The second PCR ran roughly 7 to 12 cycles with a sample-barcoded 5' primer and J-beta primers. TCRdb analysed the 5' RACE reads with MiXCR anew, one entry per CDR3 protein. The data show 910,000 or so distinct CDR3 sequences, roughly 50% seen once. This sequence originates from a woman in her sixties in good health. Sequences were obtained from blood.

CDR3 protein: CSARVGGGYGYTF. In DNA, the CDR3 is TGCAGTGCTAGAGTCGGCGGAGGCTATGGCTACACCTTC. The rearrangement joins TRBV20-1 to TRBJ1-2; D ambiguous. The V gene lost 1 base and the J gene lost 4 bases, with 10 bases spanning the gap. Germline V gene lookup returns CDR1 DFQATT and CDR2 SNEGSKA (reference sequence). The CDR3 totals 13 residues.